The clone carrying this T cell receptor beta chain came up once. The target antigen is unknown. This sample stems from a study of blood T cells in healthy people across ages. Study outcomes and limitations: Any conclusive comparison of naive versus antigen-experienced cells was prevented by using unsorted PBMCs. Measured against age, TCR beta diversity per million T cells decreased in a roughly linear manner.

J was trimmed by 6 bases and V by 5 bases; bases with no gene match: 14. This CDR3 has 15 amino acids. Germline V CDR1 and CDR2: DFQATT, SNEGSKA (reference sequence). Through a sample-barcoded 5' primer and a J-beta primer mix, a second PCR was run for roughly 7 to 12 cycles. Sequencing of every sample gave 3 million or more CDR3-containing paired-end reads. One entry per CDR3 protein results from TCRdb running MiXCR on the 5' RACE reads. Among some 900,000 distinct CDR3 sequences listed, 29% were seen once. V and J are TRBV20-1 and TRBJ2-3; 7 bases agree with TRBD1. Sequenced input: blood. The receptor was isolated from a woman of 80 years or more in good health. CDR3: CSALYRGSQEDTQYF. The CDR3 DNA follows: TGCAGTGCTCTATACAGGGGATCTCAAGAGGATACGCAGTATTTT.